The 3 T cell receptor beta chains below come from one sample, sequenced in a study of blood T cell repertoires in COVID-19 (dated by TCRdb to between 2020 and 2021). Library preparation used the immunoSEQ multiplex PCR assay. The source is immuneACCESS, and TCRdb retained only in-frame sequences with V and J called. Part of the clones is not carried over; for the studies checked, unresolved V genes explain less than half of this, and the remainder is unexplained. Within this sample are roughly 160,000 clones, with 83% of them counted one time only. The ten most abundant clones make up about 2.1% of the sample. Sequenced: peripheral blood. These receptors came from an elderly woman with acute or convalescent COVID-19.

The chain is built from TRBV7-8 and TRBJ1-1, with D possibly matching TRBD1 (6 bases). Trimming took 4 bases from V and 4 from J, leaving 16 bases between them. This CDR3 has 15 residues. From germline, CDR1 is SGHVS and CDR2 FQNEAQ. CDR3 loop: CASSSHPQGGTEAFF. Written as DNA, the CDR3 is TGTGCCAGCAGCTCGCACCCACAGGGTGGCACTGAAGCTTTCTTT.

The chain is built from TRBV6-5 and TRBJ1-2; D may be TRBD1 (6 bases). Germline lookup yields CDR1 MNHEY and CDR2 SVGAGI. The V end lost 3 bases, the J end lost 7 bases, and 12 bases lay between the germline ends. The CDR3 extends over 13 amino acids. CDR3 bases: TGTGCCAGCAGTTATGGGGGCGACCGTGGCTACACCTTC. This codes for CASSYGGDRGYTF.

The V gene is TRBV6-5, the J gene TRBJ1-5, with a weak D call TRBD1 (5 bases). The CDR3 has 14 residues. The germline V gene encodes CDR1 MNHEY and CDR2 SVGAGI. Trimming took off 6 bases at V and 7 bases at J, with 16 bases between the two ends. CDR3 in amino acids: CASSPWGAGQPQHF. For the CDR3, the DNA is TGTGCCAGCAGCCCCTGGGGCGCGGGGCAGCCCCAGCATTTT.